In this sample, the clone carrying this TCR beta chain turned up once. The germline V gene has CDR1 GTSNPN and CDR2 SVGIG (reference sequence). The CDR3 consists of 13 residues. J was trimmed by 3 bases and V by 5 bases; bases with no gene match: 5. Sequencing used immunoSEQ multiplex PCR; TCRdb keeps in-frame clones, though not all of them. Found here are 100,000 to 110,000 clones, approximately 90% of them singletons; the top ten hold about 0.49%. The sample comes from a study of OX40 agonist ivuxolimab in advanced cancers. Study overall: Patients received ivuxolimab, an agonistic anti-OX40 (CD134) antibody.

Sampling times: baseline, cycle 4 day 1, cycle 7 day 1. The source was CD4+ or CD8+ T cells sorted from blood, collected in a trial of the OX40 agonist ivuxolimab. The TCR originated in an adult with an advanced solid tumor such as melanoma, head and neck, liver or kidney cancer. The genes are TRBV30 and TRBJ2-7; 9 bases match TRBD2. This CDR3 is CAWGAGGFYEQYF. CDR3 coding DNA: TGTGCCTGGGGAGCGGGAGGCTTCTACGAGCAGTACTTC.